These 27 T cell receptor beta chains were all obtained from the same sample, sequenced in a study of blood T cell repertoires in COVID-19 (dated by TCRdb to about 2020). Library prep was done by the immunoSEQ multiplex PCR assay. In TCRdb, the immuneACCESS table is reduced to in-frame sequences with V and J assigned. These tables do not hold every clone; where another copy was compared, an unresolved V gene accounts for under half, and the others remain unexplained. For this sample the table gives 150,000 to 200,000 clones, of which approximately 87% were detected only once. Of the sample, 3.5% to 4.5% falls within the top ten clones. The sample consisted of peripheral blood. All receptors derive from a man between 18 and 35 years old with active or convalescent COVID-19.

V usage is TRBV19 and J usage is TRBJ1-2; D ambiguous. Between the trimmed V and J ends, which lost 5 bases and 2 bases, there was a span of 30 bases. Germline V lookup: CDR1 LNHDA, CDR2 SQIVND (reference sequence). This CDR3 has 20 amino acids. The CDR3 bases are TGTGCCAGTAGTTCGGGAAACCTATACATTCTACCCAACAAAAACTATGGCTACACCTTC. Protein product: CASSSGNLYILPNKNYGYTF.

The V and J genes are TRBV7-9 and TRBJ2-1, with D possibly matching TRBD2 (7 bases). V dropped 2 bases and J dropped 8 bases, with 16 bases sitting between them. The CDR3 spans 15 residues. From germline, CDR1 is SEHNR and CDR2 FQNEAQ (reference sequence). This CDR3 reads CASSLWGGHGDEQFF. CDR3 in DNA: TGTGCCAGCAGCTTATGGGGGGGCCATGGGGATGAGCAGTTCTTC.

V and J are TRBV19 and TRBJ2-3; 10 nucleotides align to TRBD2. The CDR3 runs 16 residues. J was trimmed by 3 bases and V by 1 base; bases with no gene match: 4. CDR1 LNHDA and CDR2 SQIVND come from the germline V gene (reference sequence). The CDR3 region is CASSIASGSVTDTQYF. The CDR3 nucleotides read TGTGCCAGTAGTATAGCTAGCGGGAGCGTAACAGATACGCAGTATTTT. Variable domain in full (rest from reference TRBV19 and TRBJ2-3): DGGITQSPKYLFRKEGQNVTLSCEQNLNHDAMYWYRQDPGQGLRLIYYSQIVNDFQKGDIAEGYSVSREKKESFPLTVTSAQKNPTAFYLCASSIASGSVTDTQYFGPGTRLTVL.

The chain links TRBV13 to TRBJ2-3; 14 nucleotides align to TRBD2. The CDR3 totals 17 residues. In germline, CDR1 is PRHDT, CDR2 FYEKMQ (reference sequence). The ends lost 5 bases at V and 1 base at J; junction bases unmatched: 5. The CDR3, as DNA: TGTGCCAGCAGCCGACTAGCGGGAGGGCCGGGCACAGATACGCAGTATTTT. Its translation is CASSRLAGGPGTDTQYF.

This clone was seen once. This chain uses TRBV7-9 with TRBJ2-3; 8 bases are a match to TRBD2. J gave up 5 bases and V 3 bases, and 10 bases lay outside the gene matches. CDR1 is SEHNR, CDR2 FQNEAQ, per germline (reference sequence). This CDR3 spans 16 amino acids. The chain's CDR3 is CASSLTPGLGKDTQYF. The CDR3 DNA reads TGTGCCAGCAGCTTGACACCGGGACTAGGTAAAGATACGCAGTATTTT.

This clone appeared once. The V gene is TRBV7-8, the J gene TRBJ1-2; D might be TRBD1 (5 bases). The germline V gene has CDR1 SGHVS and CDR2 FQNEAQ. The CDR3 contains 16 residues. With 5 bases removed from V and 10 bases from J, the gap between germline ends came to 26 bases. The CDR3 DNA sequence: TGTGCCAGCAGCCCGACGGGGGTTGGAAGTCCAAGTCTCTACACCTTC. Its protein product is CASSPTGVGSPSLYTF.

CDR3 DNA: TGCGCCAGCAGCCCCCAGACAGAGCATGGCTACACCTTC. Translating gives CASSPQTEHGYTF. The rearrangement uses TRBV5-1 and TRBJ1-2; a weak D match, TRBD1 (5 bases). Trimming pared 4 bases from V and 6 bases from J, leaving 13 bases between. In germline, CDR1 is SGHRS, CDR2 YFSETQ. The CDR3 length is 13 residues.

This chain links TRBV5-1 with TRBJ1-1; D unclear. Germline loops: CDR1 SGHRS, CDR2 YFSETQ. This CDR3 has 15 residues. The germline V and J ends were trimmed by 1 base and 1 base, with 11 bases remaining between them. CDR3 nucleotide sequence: TGCGCCAGCAGCTTGATGTTCGAGGGGAACACTGAAGCTTTCTTT. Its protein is CASSLMFEGNTEAFF.

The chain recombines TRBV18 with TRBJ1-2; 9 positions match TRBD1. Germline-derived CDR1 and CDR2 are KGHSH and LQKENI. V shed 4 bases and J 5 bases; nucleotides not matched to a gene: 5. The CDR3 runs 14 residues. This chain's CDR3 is CASSLDRGGYGYTF. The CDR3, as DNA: TGTGCCAGCTCACTGGACAGGGGAGGGTATGGCTACACCTTC.

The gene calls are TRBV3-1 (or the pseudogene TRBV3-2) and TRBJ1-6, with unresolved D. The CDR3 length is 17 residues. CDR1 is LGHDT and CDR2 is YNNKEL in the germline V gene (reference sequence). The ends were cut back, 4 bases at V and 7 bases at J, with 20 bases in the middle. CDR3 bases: TGTGCCAGCAGCCGAACCCTCGGGCCTGGGAGGAATTCACCCCTCCACTTT. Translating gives CASSRTLGPGRNSPLHF.

The CDR3 DNA sequence: TGCGCCAGCAGCTTGGGGTCCCAGGCAACTAATGAAAAACTGTTTTTT. Its translation is CASSLGSQATNEKLFF. This rearrangement joins TRBV5-1 to TRBJ1-4; no clear D. Germline V gene data show CDR1 as SGHRS and CDR2 as YFSETQ. The CDR3 extends over 16 amino acids. The ends were cut back, 0 bases at V and 0 bases at J, with 9 bases in the middle.

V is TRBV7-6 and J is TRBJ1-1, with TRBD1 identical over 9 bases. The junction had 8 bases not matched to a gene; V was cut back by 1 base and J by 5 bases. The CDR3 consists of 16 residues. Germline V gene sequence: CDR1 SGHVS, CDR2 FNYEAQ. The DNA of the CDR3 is TGTGCCAGCAGCTTAGATACGACAGGGGGTGGAACTGAAGCTTTCTTT. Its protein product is CASSLDTTGGGTEAFF.

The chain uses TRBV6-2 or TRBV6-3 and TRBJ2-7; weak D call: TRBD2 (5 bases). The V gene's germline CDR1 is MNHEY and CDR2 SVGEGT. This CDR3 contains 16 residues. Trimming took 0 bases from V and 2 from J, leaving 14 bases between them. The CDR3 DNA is TGTGCCAGCAGTTACTCGAGAGGGAGCGCTCCCTACGAGCAGTACTTC. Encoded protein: CASSYSRGSAPYEQYF.

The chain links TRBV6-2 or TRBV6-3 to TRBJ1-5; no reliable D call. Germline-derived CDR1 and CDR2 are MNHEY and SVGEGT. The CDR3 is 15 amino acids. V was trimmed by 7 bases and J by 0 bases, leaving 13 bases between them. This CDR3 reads CASTPSGNSNQPQHF. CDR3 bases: TGTGCCAGCACCCCGTCAGGTAATAGCAATCAGCCCCAGCATTTT.

The CDR3 loop reads CSTKQGELFF. In DNA, the CDR3 is TGCAGTACCAAACAGGGGGAGCTGTTTTTT. The rearrangement links TRBV20-1 to TRBJ2-2; D is uncertain. Per the germline V gene, CDR1 is DFQATT and CDR2 is SNEGSKA (reference sequence). V was trimmed by 8 bases and J by 8 bases, leaving 9 bases between them. The CDR3 contains 10 residues.

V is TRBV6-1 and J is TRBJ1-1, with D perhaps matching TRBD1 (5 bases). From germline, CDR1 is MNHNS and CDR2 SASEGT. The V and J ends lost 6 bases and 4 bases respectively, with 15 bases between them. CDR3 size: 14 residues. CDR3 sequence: CASSPGHPGTEAFF. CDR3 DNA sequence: TGTGCCAGCAGCCCCGGACACCCCGGCACTGAAGCTTTCTTT.

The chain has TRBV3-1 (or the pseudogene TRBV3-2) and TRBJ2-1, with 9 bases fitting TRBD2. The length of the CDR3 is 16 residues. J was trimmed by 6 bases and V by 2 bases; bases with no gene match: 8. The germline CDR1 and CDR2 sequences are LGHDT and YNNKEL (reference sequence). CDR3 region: CASSQLAGSSLNEQFF. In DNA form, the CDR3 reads TGTGCCAGCAGCCAACTAGCGGGGTCCTCCCTCAATGAGCAGTTCTTC.

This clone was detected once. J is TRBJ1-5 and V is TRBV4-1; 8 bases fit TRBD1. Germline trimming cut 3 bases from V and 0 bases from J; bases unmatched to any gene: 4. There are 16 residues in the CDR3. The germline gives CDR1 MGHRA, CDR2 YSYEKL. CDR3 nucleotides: TGCGCCAGCAGCCATACCGGACAGGGTAGCAATCAGCCCCAGCATTTT. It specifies CASSHTGQGSNQPQHF.

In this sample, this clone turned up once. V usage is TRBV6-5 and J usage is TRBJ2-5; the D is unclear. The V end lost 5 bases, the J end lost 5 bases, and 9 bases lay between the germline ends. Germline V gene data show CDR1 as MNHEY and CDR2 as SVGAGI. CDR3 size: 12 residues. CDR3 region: CASSRIRETQYF. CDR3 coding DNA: TGTGCCAGCAGTCGGATCAGGGAGACCCAGTACTTC.

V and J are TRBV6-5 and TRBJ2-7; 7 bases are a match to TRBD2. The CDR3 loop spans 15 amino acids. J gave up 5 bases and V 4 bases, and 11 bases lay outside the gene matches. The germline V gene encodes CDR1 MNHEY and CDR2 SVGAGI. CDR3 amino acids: CASSSPGEGTHEQYF. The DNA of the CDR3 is TGTGCCAGCAGTTCACCCGGGGAGGGAACCCACGAGCAGTACTTC.

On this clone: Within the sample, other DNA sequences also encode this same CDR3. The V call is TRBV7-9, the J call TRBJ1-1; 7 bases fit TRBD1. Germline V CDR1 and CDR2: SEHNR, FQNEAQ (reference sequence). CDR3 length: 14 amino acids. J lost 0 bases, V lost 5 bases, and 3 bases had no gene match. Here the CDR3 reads CASSPGTVNTEAFF. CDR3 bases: TGTGCCAGCAGCCCAGGGACAGTGAACACTGAAGCTTTCTTT.

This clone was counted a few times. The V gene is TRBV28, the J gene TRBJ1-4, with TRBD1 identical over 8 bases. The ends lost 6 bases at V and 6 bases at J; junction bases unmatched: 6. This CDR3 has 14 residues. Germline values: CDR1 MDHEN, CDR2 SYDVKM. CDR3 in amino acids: CASSQDRVYEKLFF. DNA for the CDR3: TGTGCCAGCAGCCAGGACAGGGTTTATGAAAAACTGTTTTTT.

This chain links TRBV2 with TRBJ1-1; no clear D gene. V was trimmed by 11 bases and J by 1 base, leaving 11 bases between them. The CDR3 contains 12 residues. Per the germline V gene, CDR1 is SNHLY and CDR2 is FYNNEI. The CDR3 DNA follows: TGTGCCGTAGGCCCGGGGAACACTGAAGCTTTCTTT. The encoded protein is CAVGPGNTEAFF.

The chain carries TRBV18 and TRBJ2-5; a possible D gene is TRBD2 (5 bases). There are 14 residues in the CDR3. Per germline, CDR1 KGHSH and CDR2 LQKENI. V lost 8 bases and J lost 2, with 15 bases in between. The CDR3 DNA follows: TGTGCCAGCCAGGAGGAAGCATATCAAGAGACCCAGTACTTC. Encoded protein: CASQEEAYQETQYF.

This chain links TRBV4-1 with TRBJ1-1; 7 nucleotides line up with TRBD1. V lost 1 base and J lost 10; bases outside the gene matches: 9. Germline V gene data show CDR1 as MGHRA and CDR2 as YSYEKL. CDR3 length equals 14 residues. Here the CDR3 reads CASSQVGTAAGAFF. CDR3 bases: TGCGCCAGCAGCCAAGTAGGGACAGCGGCCGGAGCTTTCTTT.

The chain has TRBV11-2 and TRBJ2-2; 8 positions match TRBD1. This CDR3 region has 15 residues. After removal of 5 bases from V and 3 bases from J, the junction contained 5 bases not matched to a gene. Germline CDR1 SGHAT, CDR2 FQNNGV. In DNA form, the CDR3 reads TGTGCCAGCAGCGACAGGGGTGGCGACACCGGGGAGCTGTTTTTT. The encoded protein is CASSDRGGDTGELFF.

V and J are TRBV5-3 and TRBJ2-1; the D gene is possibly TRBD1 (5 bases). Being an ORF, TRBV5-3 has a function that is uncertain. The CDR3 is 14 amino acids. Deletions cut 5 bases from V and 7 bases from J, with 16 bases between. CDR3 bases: TGTGCCAGAAGTCGTCATGGACAAACAAATGAGCAGTTCTTC. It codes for CARSRHGQTNEQFF.